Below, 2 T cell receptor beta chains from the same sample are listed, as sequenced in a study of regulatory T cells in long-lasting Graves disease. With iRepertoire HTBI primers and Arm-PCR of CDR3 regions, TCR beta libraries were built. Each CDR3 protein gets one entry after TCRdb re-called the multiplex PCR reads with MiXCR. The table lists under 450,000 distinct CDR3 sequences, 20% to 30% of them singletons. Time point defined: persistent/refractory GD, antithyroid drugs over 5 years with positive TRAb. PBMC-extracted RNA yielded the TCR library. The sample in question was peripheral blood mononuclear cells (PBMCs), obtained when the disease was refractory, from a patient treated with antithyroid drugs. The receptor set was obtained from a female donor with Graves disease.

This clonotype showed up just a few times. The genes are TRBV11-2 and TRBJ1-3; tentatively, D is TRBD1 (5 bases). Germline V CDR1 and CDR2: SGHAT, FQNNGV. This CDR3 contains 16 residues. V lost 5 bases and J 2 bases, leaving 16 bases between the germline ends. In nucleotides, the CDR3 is TGTGCCAGCAGCCGCTACAGGCTCGAGGCTGGAAACACCATATATTTT. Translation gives CASSRYRLEAGNTIYF.

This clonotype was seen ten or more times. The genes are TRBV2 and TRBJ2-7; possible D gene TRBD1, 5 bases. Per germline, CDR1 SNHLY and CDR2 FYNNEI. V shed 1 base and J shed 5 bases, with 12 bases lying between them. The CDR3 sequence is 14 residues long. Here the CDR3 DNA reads TGTGCCAGCAGTGAAGGGCCCAGGGTCCACGAGCAGTACTTC. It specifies CASSEGPRVHEQYF.